This entry describes one T cell receptor (beta chain). Participants spanned ages about 18 to 89 years and resided in 20 to 30 US areas. Cohorts were based on clinical histories the participants reported. This entry belongs to a study of blood T cell repertoires in COVID-19. The CDR3 has 14 amino acids. The germline V gene has CDR1 SGHAT and CDR2 FQNNGV. The V and J ends lost 4 bases and 2 bases respectively, with 11 bases between them. Measured with immunoSEQ multiplex PCR; TCRdb has only the in-frame clones, and not every one. The sample lists 200,000 to 250,000 clones, 75% to 90% occurring once. Material: PBMCs or T cells enriched from blood (not recorded which). The gene calls are TRBV11-2 and TRBJ1-1; the D gene is possibly TRBD1 (5 bases). This clonotype was sampled from a woman aged 25 to 45 who had been exposed to COVID-19. In DNA form, the CDR3 reads TGTGCCAGCAGCTCGGGGGGATATAACACTGAAGCTTTCTTT. It codes for CASSSGGYNTEAFF.